This TCR beta chain comes out of a study of control samples from healthy donors and cancer patients. Sequencing was performed with immunoSEQ multiplex PCR; in TCRdb, only in-frame clones are kept and a portion is missing. The sample has 110,000 to 150,000 clones; about 89% are singletons. The table lists this clone with a count of one. CDR1 is SGHTA and CDR2 is FQGNSA in the germline V gene. The CDR3 length is 13 residues. V was pared by 6 bases and J by 6 bases, with 7 bases of the junction left unmatched. The sequencing input was blood. This sequence was found in a man younger than 30 in good health. The chain uses TRBV7-2 and TRBJ1-1; TRBD1 agrees at 7 bases. This chain's CDR3 is CASRGQSVAEAFF. DNA of the CDR3: TGTGCCAGCAGGGGACAGTCTGTAGCTGAAGCTTTCTTT.